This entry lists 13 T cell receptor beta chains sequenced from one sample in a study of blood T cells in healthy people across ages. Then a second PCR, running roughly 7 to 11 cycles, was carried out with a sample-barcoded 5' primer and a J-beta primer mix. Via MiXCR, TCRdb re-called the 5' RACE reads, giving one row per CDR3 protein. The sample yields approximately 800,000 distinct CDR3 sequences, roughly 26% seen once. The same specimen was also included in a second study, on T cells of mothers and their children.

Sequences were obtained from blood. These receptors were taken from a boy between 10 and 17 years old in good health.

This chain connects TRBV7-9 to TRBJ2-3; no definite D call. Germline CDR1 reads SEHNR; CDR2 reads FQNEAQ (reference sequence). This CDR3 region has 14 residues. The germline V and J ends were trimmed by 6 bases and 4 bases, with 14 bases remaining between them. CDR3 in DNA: TGTGCCAGCAGAAGTGGTCGGCTCTCAGATACGCAGTATTTT. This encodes CASRSGRLSDTQYF.

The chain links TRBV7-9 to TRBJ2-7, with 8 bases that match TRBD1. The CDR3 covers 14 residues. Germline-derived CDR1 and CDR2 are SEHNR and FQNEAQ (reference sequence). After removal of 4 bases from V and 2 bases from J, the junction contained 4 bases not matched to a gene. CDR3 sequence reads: CASSSDRGTYEQYF. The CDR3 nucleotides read TGTGCCAGCAGCTCAGACAGGGGAACCTACGAGCAGTACTTC.

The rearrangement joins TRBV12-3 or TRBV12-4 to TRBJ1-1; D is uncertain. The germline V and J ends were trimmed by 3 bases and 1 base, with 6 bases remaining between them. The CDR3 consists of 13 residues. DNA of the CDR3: TGTGCCAGCAGTTTCGCAGGGAACACTGAAGCTTTCTTT. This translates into CASSFAGNTEAFF.

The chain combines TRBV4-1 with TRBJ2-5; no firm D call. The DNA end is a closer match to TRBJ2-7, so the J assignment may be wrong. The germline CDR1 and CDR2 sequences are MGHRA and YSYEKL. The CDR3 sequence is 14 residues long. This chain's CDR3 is CASSQAVQIYEQYF. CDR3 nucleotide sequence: TGCGCCAGCAGCCAGGCTGTGCAGATCTACGAGCAGTACTTC.

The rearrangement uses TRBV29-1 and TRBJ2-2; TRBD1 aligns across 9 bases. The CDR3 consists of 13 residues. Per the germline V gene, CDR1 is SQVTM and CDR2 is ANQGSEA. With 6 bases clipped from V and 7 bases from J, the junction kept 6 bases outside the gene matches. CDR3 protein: CSVGQGFDGELFF. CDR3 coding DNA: TGCAGCGTGGGACAGGGCTTCGACGGGGAGCTGTTTTTT.

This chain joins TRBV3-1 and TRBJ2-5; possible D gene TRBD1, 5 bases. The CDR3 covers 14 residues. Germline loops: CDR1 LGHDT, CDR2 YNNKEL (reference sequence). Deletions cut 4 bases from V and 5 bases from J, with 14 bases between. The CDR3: CASSRCGQGETQYF. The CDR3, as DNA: TGTGCCAGCAGCCGCTGTGGGCAGGGCGAGACCCAGTACTTC.

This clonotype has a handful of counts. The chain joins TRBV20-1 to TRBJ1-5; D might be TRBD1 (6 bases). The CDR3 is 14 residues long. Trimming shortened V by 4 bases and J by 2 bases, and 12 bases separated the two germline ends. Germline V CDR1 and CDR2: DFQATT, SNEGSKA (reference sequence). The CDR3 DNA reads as TGCAGTGCTACCACAGGGCAGGGCAATCAGCCCCAGCATTTT. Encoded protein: CSATTGQGNQPQHF.

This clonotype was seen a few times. In DNA form, the CDR3 reads TGTGCCACCAGAGACACAGGGAGAAACGAGCAGTACTTC. Its translation is CATRDTGRNEQYF. The V call is TRBV24-1, the J call TRBJ2-7, with D perhaps matching TRBD1 (6 bases). The CDR3 consists of 13 residues. V was shortened by 7 bases and J by 5 bases, with 14 bases between the two germline ends. The V gene's germline CDR1 is KGHDR and CDR2 SFDVKD.

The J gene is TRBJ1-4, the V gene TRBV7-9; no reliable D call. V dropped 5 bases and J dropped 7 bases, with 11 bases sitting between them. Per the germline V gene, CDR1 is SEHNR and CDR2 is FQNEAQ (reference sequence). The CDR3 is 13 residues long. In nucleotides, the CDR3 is TGTGCCAGCAGCACCAGGACGACTGAAAAACTGTTTTTT. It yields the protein CASSTRTTEKLFF.

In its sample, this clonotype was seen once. The CDR3 bases are TGCGCCAGCAGCGACCGAGGGACAGGGGGGTTTGAGCAGTACTTC. It is translated as CASSDRGTGGFEQYF. The chain is built from TRBV5-1 and TRBJ2-5; 11 bases map to TRBD1. V was pared by 4 bases and J by 11 bases, with 13 bases of the junction left unmatched. The CDR3 is made up of 15 amino acids. Germline CDR1 SGHRS, CDR2 YFSETQ.

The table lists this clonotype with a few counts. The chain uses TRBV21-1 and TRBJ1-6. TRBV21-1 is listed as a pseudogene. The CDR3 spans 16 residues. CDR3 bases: TGTGCCAGCAGCCCTATGACGCTCTCCTATAATTCACCCCTCCACTTT. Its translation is CASSPMTLSYNSPLHF.

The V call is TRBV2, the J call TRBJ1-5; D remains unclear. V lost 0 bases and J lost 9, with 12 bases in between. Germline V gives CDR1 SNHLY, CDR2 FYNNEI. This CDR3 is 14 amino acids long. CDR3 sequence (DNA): TGTGCCAGCAGTGAAGCCAGTCGGAAAGGGCCCCAGCATTTT. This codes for CASSEASRKGPQHF.

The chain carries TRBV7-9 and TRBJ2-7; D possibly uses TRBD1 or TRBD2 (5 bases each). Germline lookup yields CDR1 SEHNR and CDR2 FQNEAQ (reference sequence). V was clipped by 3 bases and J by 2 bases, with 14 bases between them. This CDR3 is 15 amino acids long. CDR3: CASSFNGDPAYEQYF. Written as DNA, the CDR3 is TGTGCCAGCAGCTTTAATGGGGACCCTGCCTACGAGCAGTACTTC.